Included here is one T cell receptor (beta chain) sequence, with context. Its antigen is unidentified. This CDR3 is 14 amino acids long. Germline lookup yields CDR1 LGHDT and CDR2 YNNKEL (reference sequence). Trimming took 6 bases from V and 3 from J, leaving 14 bases between them. This sample was taken from a study of Ad26.COV2.S vaccination and SARS-CoV-2 variants. Study conclusions and caveats: Higher spike-specific TCR breadth was found in vaccine recipients than in placebo recipients. Placebo recipients and vaccine recipients were similar in non-spike TCR breadth.

The treatment is: roughly 19 received Ad26.COV2.S at low or high dose, single or two shots; about 5 received placebo; per-sample allocation not given. Repertoires come from day 63 after the first vaccine or placebo injection. Built on an Ad26 vector, the vaccine expressed Wuhan-strain SARS-CoV-2 spike. This table comes from immunoSEQ multiplex PCR, and its TCRdb copy is limited to in-frame clones, with some not included. The top ten clones hold over 8.5% of a sample with around 300,000 clones, 70% to 90% of them seen once. The rearrangement joins TRBV3-1 (or the pseudogene TRBV3-2) to TRBJ1-2; D gene unclear. This sequence originates from a person between 18 and 59 years old who received the Ad26.COV2.S COVID-19 vaccine or a placebo. The source material was peripheral blood, sampled in a trial of Ad26.COV2.S vaccine versus placebo. In nucleotides, the CDR3 is TGTGCCAGCAGAGTCAAAGGGTTGTACTATGGCTACACCTTC. It specifies CASRVKGLYYGYTF.